The entry below gives a single TCR beta chain sequence along with its context. The antigen is undetermined. Investigators sorted PBMCs to obtain both CD4+ and CD8+ T cells. Trimming cost V 3 bases and J 1 base, with 7 bases left between them. The CDR3 runs 14 residues. The germline CDR1 and CDR2 sequences are SEHNR and FQNEAQ (reference sequence). This sample was included in a study of CD8+ T cells in alopecia areata. General study points: Lesional scalp exceeded normal scalp in clonality, especially in alopecia totalis/universalis. In patients, TCRs were shared less clearly than in mice, and HLA may possibly be involved.

After isolation, RNA underwent reverse transcription to generate cDNA as the sequencing template. Clones were read by immunoSEQ multiplex PCR, and TCRdb kept only the in-frame ones, dropping some. The data contain 200,000 or so clones, 56% of them seen just once; the ten biggest clones take up roughly 5.3%. The sample comprised CD8+ T cells sorted from blood. This chain connects TRBV7-9 to TRBJ1-5; D ambiguous. The TCR comes from a human donor in good health. The CDR3 region is CASSFSESNQPQHF. The CDR3 DNA sequence: TGTGCCAGCAGCTTCTCGGAGAGCAATCAGCCCCAGCATTTT.